The 32 T cell receptor beta chains below were found in one sample sequenced in a study of blood T cell repertoires in COVID-19. Only in-frame clones appear in the TCRdb table, and some are missing; sequencing was by immunoSEQ multiplex PCR. In the table there are about 130,000 clones, over 75% of which are singletons. Sequences were obtained from peripheral blood. All receptors come from a man in his 60s with acute or convalescent COVID-19.

The rearrangement links TRBV28 to TRBJ1-4; a possible D gene is TRBD1 (6 bases). CDR3 size: 15 residues. Germline CDR1 and CDR2: MDHEN and SYDVKM. The ends were cut back, 3 bases at V and 7 bases at J, with 15 bases in the middle. The CDR3: CASSFGQGISEKLFF. The CDR3 DNA is TGTGCCAGCAGTTTCGGTCAGGGGATCAGTGAAAAACTGTTTTTT.

The rearrangement uses TRBV5-5 and TRBJ1-5, with TRBD1 identical over 11 bases. V lost 4 bases to trimming and J lost 6 bases; unmatched junction nucleotides: 6. The CDR3 has 15 amino acids. Germline loops: CDR1 SGHKS, CDR2 YYEKEE (reference sequence). For the CDR3, the DNA is TGTGCCAGCAGCGGCGGACAGGGGGCAAGTCAGCCCCAGCATTTT. This gives the protein CASSGGQGASQPQHF.

V usage is TRBV11-2 and J usage is TRBJ2-7, with TRBD1 matching 7 bases. Germline V gene data show CDR1 as SGHAT and CDR2 as FQNNGV. The CDR3 spans 15 residues. The junction had 6 bases not matched to a gene; V was cut back by 1 base and J by 3 bases. The CDR3 loop reads CASSLGGGASYEQYF. Here the CDR3 DNA reads TGTGCCAGCAGCTTAGGAGGGGGCGCAAGCTACGAGCAGTACTTC.

V usage is TRBV10-3 and J usage is TRBJ2-3; D remains ambiguous. The CDR3 totals 13 residues. Trimming cost V 2 bases and J 1 base, with 4 bases left between them. The germline CDR1 and CDR2 sequences are ENHRY and SYGVKD. As DNA, the CDR3 is TGTGCCATCAGTGAGCAGGGCACAGATACGCAGTATTTT. It specifies CAISEQGTDTQYF.

This chain connects TRBV6-5 to TRBJ2-7; 8 bases match TRBD1. Trimming cost V 4 bases and J 0 bases; bases outside gene matches: 5. The CDR3 has 15 amino acids. Germline CDR1 and CDR2: MNHEY and SVGAGI. As DNA, the CDR3 is TGTGCCAGCAGTTCCGGGACAGGCCTCTCCTACGAGCAGTACTTC. Translating gives CASSSGTGLSYEQYF.

This clone has more than one count but fewer than ten. The chain couples TRBV18 to TRBJ1-1, with 8 bases identical to TRBD1. The CDR3 is 15 amino acids. The ends lost 3 bases at V and 5 bases at J; junction bases unmatched: 8. Germline loops: CDR1 KGHSH, CDR2 LQKENI. CDR3 nucleotide sequence: TGTGCCAGCTCACCCCTGCAAGACAGGGGTACTGAAGCTTTCTTT. This gives the protein CASSPLQDRGTEAFF.

The chain links TRBV29-1 to TRBJ2-2, with D possibly matching TRBD1 (5 bases). V lost 4 bases, J lost 1 base, and 13 bases lay in between. The CDR3 sequence is 15 residues long. Germline CDR1 SQVTM, CDR2 ANQGSEA. Here the CDR3 reads CSVAVGQGNTGELFF. The CDR3 DNA reads TGCAGCGTTGCCGTCGGGCAGGGGAACACCGGGGAGCTGTTTTTT.

The chain couples TRBV19 to TRBJ2-7, with TRBD2 as a possible D gene (6 bases). V was pared by 3 bases and J by 7 bases, with 16 bases between. The germline gives CDR1 LNHDA, CDR2 SQIVND (reference sequence). The length of the CDR3 is 14 residues. The CDR3 coding sequence is TGTGCCAGTAGTATGGGCGGGATTGTGGGGGAGCAGTACTTC. Amino acid sequence: CASSMGGIVGEQYF.

This clone was observed at least ten times. The rearrangement links TRBV6-5 to TRBJ1-6; D may be TRBD1 (6 bases). V dropped 6 bases and J dropped 8 bases, with 14 bases sitting between them. Germline CDR1 and CDR2: MNHEY and SVGAGI. The CDR3 consists of 14 residues. CDR3 in DNA: TGTGCCAGCAGACAACAGGGCGGGCATTCACCCCTCCACTTT. Encoded protein: CASRQQGGHSPLHF.

A few counts support this clone. This sequence joins TRBV11-2 and TRBJ1-2; D is possibly TRBD1 (5 bases). CDR1 and CDR2 from the germline V gene are SGHAT and FQNNGV. Trimming left V 1 base short and J 4 bases short, with 13 bases between. The CDR3 covers 15 residues. In DNA, the CDR3 is TGTGCCAGCAGCTTAGTGGAGGGGTGGGTCTATGGCTACACCTTC. This codes for CASSLVEGWVYGYTF.

The chain links TRBV5-1 to TRBJ2-2; 14 nucleotides align to TRBD2. In germline, CDR1 is SGHRS, CDR2 YFSETQ. The length of the CDR3 is 19 residues. V lost 4 bases and J lost 0; bases outside the gene matches: 8. CDR3 in amino acids: CASSTTGTSGSSNTGELFF. The CDR3 DNA sequence: TGCGCCAGCAGCACCACCGGGACTAGCGGGAGTTCGAACACCGGGGAGCTGTTTTTT.

The rearrangement uses TRBV12-3 or TRBV12-4 and TRBJ2-3; 7 nucleotides agree with TRBD1. CDR3 length: 12 residues. V lost 4 bases, J lost 11 bases, and 6 bases stayed unmatched. The CDR3 DNA sequence: TGTGCCAGCAGTTCAGGACAGGAACAGCAGTATTTT. It codes for CASSSGQEQQYF.

This clone has only a few counts. The gene calls are TRBV5-1 and TRBJ2-7, with 9 bases matching TRBD1. The germline V gene encodes CDR1 SGHRS and CDR2 YFSETQ. The CDR3 has 15 residues. V dropped 4 bases and J dropped 4; count of bases not matched to a gene: 9. The DNA for the CDR3 is TGCGCCAGCAGCCCAAGGCGGACAGGGGAGTACGAGCAGTACTTC. It yields the protein CASSPRRTGEYEQYF.

The chain is built from TRBV29-1 and TRBJ2-7; 8 positions match TRBD1. The V and J ends lost 6 bases and 2 bases, in that order; junction bases with no gene match: 6. The CDR3 is 13 residues long. Germline lookup yields CDR1 SQVTM and CDR2 ANQGSEA. CDR3 loop: CSVNGQGTYEQYF. As DNA, the CDR3 is TGCAGCGTAAACGGACAGGGAACCTACGAGCAGTACTTC.

The V and J genes are TRBV15 and TRBJ1-2; perhaps TRBD1 as D (6 bases). Germline V gene sequence: CDR1 LNHNV, CDR2 YYDKDF (reference sequence). The CDR3 length is 15 residues. The V end lost 0 bases, the J end lost 0 bases, and 8 bases lay between the germline ends. The DNA for the CDR3 is TGTGCCACCAGCAGAGATCAGGGGACTAACTATGGCTACACCTTC. Translated, it gives CATSRDQGTNYGYTF.

This chain links TRBV2 with TRBJ2-1; 7 bases align to TRBD1. Germline CDR1 and CDR2: SNHLY and FYNNEI. CDR3 length: 15 amino acids. V lost 7 bases and J lost 9; bases outside the gene matches: 15. CDR3 in DNA: TGTGCCAGCAACCCTGACAGGGTGGGCAGCGGTGAGCAGTTCTTC. It translates to CASNPDRVGSGEQFF.

This rearrangement joins TRBV6-6 to TRBJ2-2; the D gene is possibly TRBD2 (5 bases). Trimming took 5 bases from V and 7 from J, leaving 11 bases between them. The germline V gene encodes CDR1 MNHNY and CDR2 SVGAGI (reference sequence). The CDR3 contains 13 residues. CDR3 protein: CASSGGSVGELFF. The CDR3 DNA sequence: TGTGCCAGCAGTGGAGGTAGCGTCGGGGAGCTGTTTTTT.

This clone was found a few times. The rearrangement links TRBV5-1 to TRBJ2-3, with 7 nucleotides matching TRBD2. Trimming removed 4 bases from V and 6 bases from J; junction bases left unmatched: 11. The CDR3 runs 15 residues. Per the germline V gene, CDR1 is SGHRS and CDR2 is YFSETQ. CDR3 DNA sequence: TGCGCCAGCAGCCCCGGCCCTAGCGGCGGGGATACGCAGTATTTT. It encodes CASSPGPSGGDTQYF.

J is TRBJ1-2 and V is TRBV6-5; TRBD1 aligns across 7 bases. Germline V gene sequence: CDR1 MNHEY, CDR2 SVGAGI. V was clipped by 2 bases and J by 6 bases; unmatched bases: 6. CDR3 size: 14 residues. The CDR3 sequence is CASSYRGQVDGYTF. CDR3 bases: TGTGCCAGCAGTTACAGAGGACAGGTCGATGGCTACACCTTC.

This chain connects TRBV24-1 to TRBJ2-7; 8 bases align to TRBD1. This CDR3 spans 15 amino acids. Germline-derived CDR1 and CDR2 are KGHDR and SFDVKD. V lost 9 bases and J lost 2; bases outside the gene matches: 11. This CDR3 is CATSPRDRPPYEQYF. As DNA, the CDR3 is TGTGCCACCTCCCCCCGGGACAGGCCGCCCTACGAGCAGTACTTC.

The V and J genes are TRBV28 and TRBJ1-1; D gene uncertain. V was cut by 3 bases and J by 5 bases, with 16 bases left in between. The CDR3 contains 15 residues. Germline V gives CDR1 MDHEN, CDR2 SYDVKM. The CDR3 reads CASSFGQAAGTEAFF. DNA for the CDR3: TGTGCCAGCAGTTTTGGGCAGGCAGCGGGGACTGAAGCTTTCTTT.

The chain uses TRBV5-1 and TRBJ2-5, with 11 bases lining up with TRBD2. Germline assignment: CDR1 SGHRS and CDR2 YFSETQ. The V gene end was trimmed by 0 bases and the J gene end by 2 bases; junction bases not matched to a gene: 0. The CDR3 has 15 amino acids. CDR3 sequence reads: CASSLGTSGQETQYF. The DNA for the CDR3 is TGCGCCAGCAGCTTGGGGACTAGCGGGCAAGAGACCCAGTACTTC. Full variable domain (outside the CDR3, taken from reference TRBV5-1 and TRBJ2-5): KAGVTQTPRYLIKTRGQQVTLSCSPISGHRSVSWYQQTPGQGLQFLFEYFSETQRNKGNFPGRFSGRQFSNSRSEMNVSTLELGDSALYLCASSLGTSGQETQYFGPGTRLLVL.

The chain recombines TRBV5-6 with TRBJ1-1; D is unresolved. CDR1 is SGHDT and CDR2 is YYEEEE in the germline V gene. The CDR3 extends over 13 amino acids. V lost 3 bases to trimming and J lost 4 bases, with 10 bases between them. This chain's CDR3 is CASSCNWSTEAFF. As DNA, the CDR3 is TGTGCCAGCAGCTGCAATTGGAGCACTGAAGCTTTCTTT. Combining the CDR3 with reference TRBV5-6 and TRBJ1-1 gives the whole variable domain DAGVTQSPTHLIKTRGQQVTLRCSPKSGHDTVSWYQQALGQGPQFIFQYYEEEERQRGNFPDRFSGHQFPNYSSELNVNALLLGDSALYLCASSCNWSTEAFFGQGTRLTVV.

The J gene is TRBJ1-2, the V gene TRBV29-1; 11 nucleotides line up with TRBD1. V trimming: 7 bases; J trimming: 1 base; junction bases outside the gene matches: 2. CDR1 and CDR2 from the germline V gene are SQVTM and ANQGSEA. This CDR3 is 13 amino acids long. The CDR3 sequence: CSAGTGGNYGYTF. Here the CDR3 DNA reads TGCAGCGCCGGGACAGGGGGTAACTATGGCTACACCTTC.

This chain joins TRBV28 and TRBJ2-7; 11 bases are a match to TRBD1. The trim removed 8 bases at V and 7 bases at J, leaving 7 bases unmatched. The CDR3 runs to 13 residues. Germline CDR1 reads MDHEN; CDR2 reads SYDVKM. The CDR3 nucleotides read TGTGCCAGCCTAGGACAGGGGGCGGTTGAGCAGTACTTC. Its protein product is CASLGQGAVEQYF. Looking up the rest from reference TRBV28 and TRBJ2-7 gives the full variable domain: DVKVTQSSRYLVKRTGEKVFLECVQDMDHENMFWYRQDPGLGLRLIYFSYDVKMKEKGDIPEGYSVSREKKERFSLILESASTNQTSMYLCASLGQGAVEQYFGPGTRLTVT.

Remarks on this clone: Other nucleotide sequences in the sample specify the same CDR3. The CDR3 DNA reads TGTGCCAGCAGCCCGCGAGGGGATACGCAGTATTTT. It specifies CASSPRGDTQYF. The V gene is TRBV3-1 (or the pseudogene TRBV3-2), the J gene TRBJ2-3; D is perhaps TRBD2 (5 bases). The germline V gene has CDR1 LGHDT and CDR2 YNNKEL (reference sequence). This CDR3 region has 12 residues. V was trimmed by 4 bases and J by 6 bases, leaving 8 bases between them.

This chain uses TRBV7-3 with TRBJ2-1, with 9 bases that match TRBD2. Germline loops: CDR1 SGHTA, CDR2 FQGTGA. V gave up 5 bases and J gave up 7 bases; unmatched junction bases: 3. This CDR3 has 13 residues. CDR3 amino acids: CASSTGLANEQFF. CDR3 DNA sequence: TGTGCCAGCAGCACGGGACTAGCAAATGAGCAGTTCTTC.

The V gene is TRBV10-1, the J gene TRBJ1-1; 8 bases are shared with TRBD1. There are 16 residues in the CDR3. With V trimmed by 5 bases and J by 1 base, 9 bases remained unmatched. The germline gives CDR1 WNHNN, CDR2 SYGVQD (reference sequence). CDR3: CASSIDLRGQNTEAFF. The CDR3 DNA follows: TGCGCCAGCAGTATAGACCTCAGGGGGCAGAACACTGAAGCTTTCTTT.

The chain is built from TRBV5-1 and TRBJ2-1; 8 nucleotides agree with TRBD1. The CDR3 consists of 17 residues. Looked up from germline, CDR1 is SGHRS and CDR2 is YFSETQ. V shed 4 bases, J shed 0 bases, and the junction held 9 bases outside the gene matches. In nucleotides, the CDR3 is TGCGCCAGCAGCCGCATCCGACAGGGGAGCTCCTACAATGAGCAGTTCTTC. This codes for CASSRIRQGSSYNEQFF.

The rearrangement links TRBV2 to TRBJ1-5, with 8 bases aligning to TRBD1. The CDR3 is 14 residues long. Unmatched junction bases numbered 4, after V lost 6 bases and J lost 3 bases. The germline gives CDR1 SNHLY, CDR2 FYNNEI. The CDR3 loop reads CASSLTGVNQPQHF. CDR3 in DNA: TGTGCCAGCAGCTTGACAGGGGTCAATCAGCCCCAGCATTTT.

This chain connects TRBV7-3 to TRBJ2-2, with a tentative D call TRBD2 (5 bases). CDR3 length: 18 residues. Looked up from germline, CDR1 is SGHTA and CDR2 is FQGTGA. V shed 0 bases and J shed 3 bases, with 17 bases lying between them. CDR3 amino acids: CASSLTFRGGGDTGELFF. For the CDR3, the DNA is TGTGCCAGCAGCTTAACGTTCCGGGGTGGTGGAGACACCGGGGAGCTGTTTTTT.

The CDR3 loop reads CASSLGEETQYF. CDR3 DNA sequence: TGCGCCAGCAGCTTGGGCGAAGAGACCCAGTACTTC. The rearrangement uses TRBV5-1 and TRBJ2-5, with D hard to call. V was clipped by 0 bases and J by 3 bases, with 3 bases between them. Per the germline V gene, CDR1 is SGHRS and CDR2 is YFSETQ. The CDR3 is 12 residues long.